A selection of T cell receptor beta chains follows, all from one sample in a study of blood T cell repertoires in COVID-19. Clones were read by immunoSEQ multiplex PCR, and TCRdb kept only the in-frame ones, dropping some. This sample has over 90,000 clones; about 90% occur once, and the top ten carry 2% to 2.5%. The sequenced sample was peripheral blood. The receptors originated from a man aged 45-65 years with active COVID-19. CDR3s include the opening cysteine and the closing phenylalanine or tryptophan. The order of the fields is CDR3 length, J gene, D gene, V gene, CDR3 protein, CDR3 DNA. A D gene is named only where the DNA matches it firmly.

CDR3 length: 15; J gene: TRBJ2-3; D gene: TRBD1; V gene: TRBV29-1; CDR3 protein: CSVSTGTGSTDTQYF; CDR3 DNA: TGCAGCGTCAGCACCGGGACAGGGAGTACAGATACGCAGTATTTT
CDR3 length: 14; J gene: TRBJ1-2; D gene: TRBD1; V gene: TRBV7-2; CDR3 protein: CASTGQGPLSGYTF; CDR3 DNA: TGTGCCAGCACCGGACAGGGGCCCCTCTCTGGCTACACCTTC
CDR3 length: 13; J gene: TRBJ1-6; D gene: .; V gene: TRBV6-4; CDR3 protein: CASSARRGSPLHF; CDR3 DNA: TGTGCCAGCAGTGCCCGACGCGGTTCACCCCTCCACTTT
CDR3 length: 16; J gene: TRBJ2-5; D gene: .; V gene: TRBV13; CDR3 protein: CASSLGTRGNQETQYF; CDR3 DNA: TGTGCCAGCAGCTTAGGGACTAGGGGTAACCAAGAGACCCAGTACTTC
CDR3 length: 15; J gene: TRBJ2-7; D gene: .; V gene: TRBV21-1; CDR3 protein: CASSKGLGPRGEQYF; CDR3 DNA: TGTGCCAGCAGCAAGGGACTAGGGCCACGGGGCGAGCAGTACTTC
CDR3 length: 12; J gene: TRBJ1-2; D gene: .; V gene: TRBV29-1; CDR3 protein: CSVEEGNYGYTF; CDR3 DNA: TGCAGCGTTGAGGAGGGGAACTATGGCTACACCTTC
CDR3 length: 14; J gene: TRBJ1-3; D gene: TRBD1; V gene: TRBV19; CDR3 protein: CATTMTGYGNTIYF; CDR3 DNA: TGTGCCACCACAATGACAGGGTACGGAAACACCATATATTTT
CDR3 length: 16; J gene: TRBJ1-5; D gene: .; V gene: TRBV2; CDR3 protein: CASRASTTTGNQPQHF; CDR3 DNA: TGTGCCAGCAGGGCCTCCACAACGACTGGCAATCAGCCCCAGCATTTT
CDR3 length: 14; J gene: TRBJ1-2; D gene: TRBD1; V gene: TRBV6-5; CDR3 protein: CASSYQATGDGYTF; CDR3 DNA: TGTGCCAGCAGTTACCAAGCGACAGGGGATGGCTACACCTTC
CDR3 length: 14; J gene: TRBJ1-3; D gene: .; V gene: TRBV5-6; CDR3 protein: CASSARAARNTIYF; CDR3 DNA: TGTGCCAGCAGCGCGAGGGCAGCCCGAAACACCATATATTTT